This TCR beta chain was profiled in a study of CD8+ T cells in alopecia areata. With 0 bases clipped from V and 0 bases from J, the junction kept 5 bases outside the gene matches. This CDR3 comprises 16 residues. Germline CDR1 and CDR2: SGHKS and YYEKEE (reference sequence). Treatment here: oral pan-JAK inhibitor, 5-10 mg twice daily. PBMCs provided sorted CD4+ and CD8+ T cells. TCR sequencing used cDNA made by reverse transcription of extracted RNA. The data were produced by immunoSEQ multiplex PCR, yet TCRdb's version contains in-frame clones alone and is incomplete. Counted here are 150,000 to 200,000 clones, 60% occurring once; the ten biggest clones make up approximately 1%.

The chain carries TRBV5-5 and TRBJ1-1, with 7 bases fitting TRBD1. This receptor was identified in a human donor with alopecia areata. The source material was CD4+ T cells sorted from blood, sampled at week 24, from a patient treated with tofacitinib. CDR3: CASSLAPRGVNTEAFF. In nucleotides, the CDR3 is TGTGCCAGCAGCTTGGCCCCCAGGGGGGTGAACACTGAAGCTTTCTTT.